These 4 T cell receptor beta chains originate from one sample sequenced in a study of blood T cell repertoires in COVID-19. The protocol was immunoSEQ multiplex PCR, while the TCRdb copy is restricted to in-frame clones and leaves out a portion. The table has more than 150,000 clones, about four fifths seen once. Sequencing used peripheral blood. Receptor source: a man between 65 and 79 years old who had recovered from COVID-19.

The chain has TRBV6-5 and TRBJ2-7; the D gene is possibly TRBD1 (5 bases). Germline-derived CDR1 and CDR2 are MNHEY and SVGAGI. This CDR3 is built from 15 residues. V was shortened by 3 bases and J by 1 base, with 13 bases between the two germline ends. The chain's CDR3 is CASSYKAGQSYEQYF. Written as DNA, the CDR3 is TGTGCCAGCAGTTATAAGGCAGGGCAATCCTACGAGCAGTACTTC.

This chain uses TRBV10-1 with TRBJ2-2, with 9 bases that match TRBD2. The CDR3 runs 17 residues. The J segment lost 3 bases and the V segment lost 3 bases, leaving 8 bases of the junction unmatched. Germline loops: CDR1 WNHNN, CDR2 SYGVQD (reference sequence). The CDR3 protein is CASSDASGARDTGELFF. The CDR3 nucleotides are TGCGCCAGCAGTGACGCTAGCGGGGCTAGGGACACCGGGGAGCTGTTTTTT.

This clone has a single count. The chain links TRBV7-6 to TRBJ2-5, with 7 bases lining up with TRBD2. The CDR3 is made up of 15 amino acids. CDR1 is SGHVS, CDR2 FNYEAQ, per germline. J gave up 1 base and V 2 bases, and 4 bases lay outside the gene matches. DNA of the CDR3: TGTGCCAGCAGCTTAAGTTCTAGCGGCCAAGAGACCCAGTACTTC. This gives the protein CASSLSSSGQETQYF.

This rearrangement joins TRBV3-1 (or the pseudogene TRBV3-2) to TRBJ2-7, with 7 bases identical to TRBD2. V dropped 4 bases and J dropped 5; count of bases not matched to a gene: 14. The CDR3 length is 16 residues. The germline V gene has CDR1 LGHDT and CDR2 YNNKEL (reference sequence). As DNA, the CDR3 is TGTGCCAGCAGCCTGAAAAAGCGGGAACTACACCACGAGCAGTACTTC. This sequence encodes CASSLKKRELHHEQYF.